This T cell receptor (beta chain) was sequenced in a study of immune cell composition in non-small cell lung cancer. Whole-study results and caveats: TIL tumour reactivity correlated with maximal tumour-associated clone frequency in adenocarcinoma.

Generated by immunoSEQ multiplex PCR, the TCRdb table keeps only in-frame clones and is missing some. The top ten hold about 15% of the sample, which has more than 2,000 clones, about 75% seen once. Normal lung was taken at the farthest possible site, at least 3 cm from tumour. DNA was extracted from unsorted cell suspensions stored frozen. This clone came up a few times. The antigen remains undetermined. CDR1 is GTSNPN and CDR2 is SVGIG in the germline V gene (reference sequence). The CDR3 covers 13 residues. The germline V and J ends were trimmed by 0 bases and 7 bases, with 12 bases remaining between them.

Sequenced material: non-adjacent lung tissue. The V and J genes are TRBV30 and TRBJ1-2; no reliable D call. The sequence derives from a human donor with non-small cell lung cancer. CDR3 in amino acids: CAWSVREGGGYTF. CDR3 coding DNA: TGTGCCTGGAGTGTACGGGAGGGTGGTGGCTACACCTTC. Supplemented by reference TRBV30 and TRBJ1-2, the full variable domain reads SQTIHQWPATLVQPVGSPLSLECTVEGTSNPNLYWYRQAAGRGLQLLFYSVGIGQISSEVPQNLSASRPQDRQFILSSKKLLLSDSGFYLCAWSVREGGGYTFGSGTRLTVV.